This TCR beta chain was captured by sequencing in a study of CD8 T cells in Susac syndrome. This clonotype was picked up a small number of times. With random hexamers, reverse transcription was performed on about 0.5 to 1 ug of RNA. Amplification of the TCR beta CDR3 was carried out by immunoSEQ multiplex PCR, which spanned a total of 54 Vbeta and 13 Jbeta segments. TCRdb ran MiXCR on the immunoSEQ multiplex PCR reads and lists one entry per CDR3 protein. Here the sample spans 190,000 or so distinct CDR3 sequences, nearly 95% being singletons. CDR1 is DFQATT and CDR2 is SNEGSKA in the germline V gene (reference sequence). The CDR3 runs to 12 residues. V shed 4 bases and J shed 1 base, with 7 bases lying between them. Purification of the CD8+ and CD4+ T cells relied on negative isolation, and TEMRA cells underwent FACS enrichment.

The clonotype comes from a human donor with multiple sclerosis. The chain is built from TRBV20-1 and TRBJ2-5, with a weak D call TRBD2 (5 bases). Sequencing input: CD4+ T cells from PBMCs. This chain's CDR3 is CSATRGQETQYF. Here the CDR3 DNA reads TGCAGTGCTACCCGGGGCCAAGAGACCCAGTACTTC.